The present T cell receptor beta chain was sequenced within a study of cytomegalovirus exposure and HLA in healthy donors. Trimming removed 7 bases from V and 4 bases from J; junction bases left unmatched: 19. Germline V gene data show CDR1 as MNHEY and CDR2 as SMNVEV (reference sequence). This CDR3 spans 17 amino acids. This clone was detected once. Its cognate antigen is unknown. The table came from immunoSEQ multiplex PCR; TCRdb's copy has only in-frame clones and leaves some out. The sample includes 110,000 or so clones, approximately 88% of them seen just once. Study results and limitations: Approximately 160 TCR beta chains were listed as cytomegalovirus-associated. Confirmation was obtained in vitro that a few CMV-associated chains are specific for CMV antigens.

The clonotype was recovered from a man between 18 and 29 years old in good health and CMV-seronegative. The V call is TRBV27, the J call TRBJ2-7; 7 bases align to TRBD2. The source material was PBMCs. The CDR3 sequence: CASTSLSGGGRLYEQYF. The CDR3 nucleotides are TGTGCCAGCACCTCGCTCTCTGGGGGGGGACGGCTATACGAGCAGTACTTC.